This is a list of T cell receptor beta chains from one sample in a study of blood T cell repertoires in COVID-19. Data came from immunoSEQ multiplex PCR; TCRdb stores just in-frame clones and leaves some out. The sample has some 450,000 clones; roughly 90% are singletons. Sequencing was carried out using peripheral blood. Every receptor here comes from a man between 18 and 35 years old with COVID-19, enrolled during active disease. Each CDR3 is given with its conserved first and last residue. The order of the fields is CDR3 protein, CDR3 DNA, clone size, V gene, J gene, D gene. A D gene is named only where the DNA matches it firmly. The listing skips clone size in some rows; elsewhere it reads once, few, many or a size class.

cdr3_aa: CASTDIGRLNTEAFF; cdr3_nt: TGTGCCAGTACGGATATCGGCAGGTTGAACACTGAAGCTTTCTTT; clone_size: .; v_call: TRBV19; j_call: TRBJ1-1; d_call: .
cdr3_aa: CASSKGTAYEQYF; cdr3_nt: TGCGCCAGCAGCAAAGGGACAGCCTACGAGCAGTACTTC; clone_size: .; v_call: TRBV5-1; j_call: TRBJ2-7; d_call: TRBD1
cdr3_aa: CASSEGAGYVYGYTF; cdr3_nt: TGTGCCAGCAGTGAAGGGGCAGGGTATGTTTATGGCTACACCTTC; clone_size: .; v_call: TRBV6-1; j_call: TRBJ1-2; d_call: .
cdr3_aa: CASSSPGFGNEKLFF; cdr3_nt: TGTGCCAGCAGTTCGCCAGGGTTTGGTAATGAAAAACTGTTTTTT; clone_size: .; v_call: TRBV6-6; j_call: TRBJ1-4; d_call: .
cdr3_aa: CASSEAGLQETQYF; cdr3_nt: TGTGCCAGCAGTGAGGCGGGCCTCCAAGAGACCCAGTACTTC; clone_size: .; v_call: TRBV6-1; j_call: TRBJ2-5; d_call: .
cdr3_aa: CASSLDYGQDEETQYF; cdr3_nt: TGTGCCAGCAGCTTAGATTATGGACAGGACGAAGAGACCCAGTACTTC; clone_size: .; v_call: TRBV11-2; j_call: TRBJ2-5; d_call: TRBD1
cdr3_aa: CASSDRGLGEAFF; cdr3_nt: TGTGCCAGCAGTGACAGGGGGCTGGGTGAAGCTTTCTTT; clone_size: .; v_call: TRBV6-4; j_call: TRBJ1-1; d_call: TRBD1
cdr3_aa: CASSPRTGRPDTQYF; cdr3_nt: TGTGCCAGCAGCCCAAGGACAGGTCGGCCAGATACGCAGTATTTT; clone_size: once; v_call: TRBV13; j_call: TRBJ2-3; d_call: TRBD1
cdr3_aa: CASSRDQGSYNEQFF; cdr3_nt: TGTGCCAGCAGCCGTGACCAGGGGTCCTACAATGAGCAGTTCTTC; clone_size: .; v_call: TRBV7-9; j_call: TRBJ2-1; d_call: .
cdr3_aa: CASGDAGTPSNQPQHF; cdr3_nt: TGTGCCAGCGGGGATGCCGGGACACCTAGCAATCAGCCCCAGCATTTT; clone_size: .; v_call: TRBV5-8; j_call: TRBJ1-5; d_call: .
cdr3_aa: CASSETGTYNSPLHF; cdr3_nt: TGTGCCAGCAGCGAGACAGGGACCTATAATTCACCCCTCCACTTT; clone_size: .; v_call: TRBV11-3; j_call: TRBJ1-6; d_call: TRBD1
cdr3_aa: CASSLRGLTSPLHF; cdr3_nt: TGCGCCAGCAGCCTCAGGGGGCTTACTTCACCCCTCCACTTT; clone_size: .; v_call: TRBV10-1; j_call: TRBJ1-6; d_call: TRBD1
cdr3_aa: CASSSSRLAGGRWETQYF; cdr3_nt: TGTGCCAGCAGCTCCTCCCGACTAGCGGGGGGGCGGTGGGAGACCCAGTACTTC; clone_size: .; v_call: TRBV3-1/TRBV3-2; j_call: TRBJ2-5; d_call: TRBD2
cdr3_aa: CSASMAANYGYTF; cdr3_nt: TGCAGTGCTAGTATGGCGGCCAACTATGGCTACACCTTC; clone_size: .; v_call: TRBV20-1; j_call: TRBJ1-2; d_call: .
cdr3_aa: CASSLDKRSPLHF; cdr3_nt: TGTGCCAGCAGTTTAGACAAACGGTCACCCCTCCACTTT; clone_size: .; v_call: TRBV6-5; j_call: TRBJ1-6; d_call: .
cdr3_aa: CASSLGGTGAYEQYF; cdr3_nt: TGTGCCAGCAGCTTAGGGGGGACTGGAGCCTACGAGCAGTACTTC; clone_size: .; v_call: TRBV7-8; j_call: TRBJ2-7; d_call: .
cdr3_aa: CASTPGLAGRTDTQYF; cdr3_nt: TGTGCCAGCACCCCTGGACTAGCGGGGAGAACAGATACGCAGTATTTT; clone_size: once; v_call: TRBV7-6; j_call: TRBJ2-3; d_call: TRBD2
cdr3_aa: CASSYAGGEQYF; cdr3_nt: TGTGCCAGCAGTTACGCAGGGGGCGAGCAGTACTTC; clone_size: .; v_call: TRBV6-5; j_call: TRBJ2-7; d_call: TRBD1
cdr3_aa: CSVEVRTGPMNTEAFF; cdr3_nt: TGCAGCGTTGAAGTTAGGACAGGACCTATGAACACTGAAGCTTTCTTT; clone_size: .; v_call: TRBV29-1; j_call: TRBJ1-1; d_call: TRBD1
cdr3_aa: CASSPSGRTNTGELFF; cdr3_nt: TGTGCCAGCAGCCCTAGCGGGAGGACGAACACCGGGGAGCTGTTTTTT; clone_size: .; v_call: TRBV7-6; j_call: TRBJ2-2; d_call: TRBD2
cdr3_aa: CASTEPGSPLHF; cdr3_nt: TGTGCCAGCACCGAGCCGGGATCACCCCTCCACTTT; clone_size: .; v_call: TRBV12-3/TRBV12-4; j_call: TRBJ1-6; d_call: .
cdr3_aa: CASSLASGSGYEQYF; cdr3_nt: TGCGCCAGCAGCTTGGCTAGCGGGAGCGGGTACGAGCAGTACTTC; clone_size: .; v_call: TRBV5-1; j_call: TRBJ2-7; d_call: TRBD2
cdr3_aa: CASSEGGNGYGYTF; cdr3_nt: TGTGCCAGTAGCGAGGGGGGGAACGGCTATGGCTACACCTTC; clone_size: .; v_call: TRBV19; j_call: TRBJ1-2; d_call: .
cdr3_aa: CASSVESSVLGSPLHF; cdr3_nt: TGTGCCAGCAGCGTAGAATCCAGCGTGCTGGGTTCACCCCTCCACTTT; clone_size: .; v_call: TRBV9; j_call: TRBJ1-6; d_call: .
cdr3_aa: CASSILRGFNTGELFF; cdr3_nt: TGTGCCAGTAGTATATTACGGGGTTTCAACACCGGGGAGCTGTTTTTT; clone_size: .; v_call: TRBV19; j_call: TRBJ2-2; d_call: .
cdr3_aa: CASSLLTDNEQFF; cdr3_nt: TGCGCCAGCAGCTTGCTAACAGACAATGAGCAGTTCTTC; clone_size: .; v_call: TRBV5-1; j_call: TRBJ2-1; d_call: .
cdr3_aa: CASSLVHFTDTQYF; cdr3_nt: TGCGCCAGCAGCTTGGTGCACTTCACAGATACGCAGTATTTT; clone_size: .; v_call: TRBV5-1; j_call: TRBJ2-3; d_call: .
cdr3_aa: CASSEGSVLYEQFF; cdr3_nt: TGTGCCAGCAGCGAGGGCTCTGTTCTCTATGAGCAGTTCTTC; clone_size: few; v_call: TRBV5-6; j_call: TRBJ2-1; d_call: .
cdr3_aa: CASSITSGSSWETQYF; cdr3_nt: TGTGCCAGTAGTATAACTAGCGGTTCTTCTTGGGAGACCCAGTACTTC; clone_size: .; v_call: TRBV19; j_call: TRBJ2-5; d_call: TRBD2
cdr3_aa: CASSEIQRQSGVQETQYF; cdr3_nt: TGCGCCAGCAGTGAGATTCAACGACAGTCTGGGGTTCAAGAGACCCAGTACTTC; clone_size: .; v_call: TRBV10-1; j_call: TRBJ2-5; d_call: .
cdr3_aa: CASSPSGGAVKTQYF; cdr3_nt: TGTGCCAGCTCACCTAGCGGGGGGGCCGTAAAGACCCAGTACTTC; clone_size: once; v_call: TRBV18; j_call: TRBJ2-5; d_call: TRBD2
cdr3_aa: CASSVGTAGEQYF; cdr3_nt: TGTGCCAGCAGCGTCGGGACTGCCGGCGAGCAGTACTTC; clone_size: few; v_call: TRBV9; j_call: TRBJ2-7; d_call: .
cdr3_aa: CASSVGASTTDTQYF; cdr3_nt: TGTGCCAGCAGCGTAGGGGCTAGCACCACAGATACGCAGTATTTT; clone_size: .; v_call: TRBV9; j_call: TRBJ2-3; d_call: .
cdr3_aa: CASSQGLMRTHLYEQYF; cdr3_nt: TGTGCCAGCAGCCAAGGGTTGATGAGGACTCACCTCTACGAGCAGTACTTC; clone_size: many; v_call: TRBV3-1/TRBV3-2; j_call: TRBJ2-7; d_call: .
cdr3_aa: CSVAGGSSYNEQFF; cdr3_nt: TGCAGCGTTGCTGGAGGGAGCTCCTACAATGAGCAGTTCTTC; clone_size: .; v_call: TRBV29-1; j_call: TRBJ2-1; d_call: .
cdr3_aa: CASSPTGTVGEKLFF; cdr3_nt: TGCGCCAGCAGCCCAACCGGGACAGTGGGAGAAAAACTGTTTTTT; clone_size: .; v_call: TRBV5-1; j_call: TRBJ1-4; d_call: TRBD1
cdr3_aa: CASSLGDSGSGNTIYF; cdr3_nt: TGCGCCAGCAGTTTAGGGGACAGCGGCTCTGGAAACACCATATATTTT; clone_size: .; v_call: TRBV5-1; j_call: TRBJ1-3; d_call: TRBD1